The present TCR beta chain was sequenced within a study of T-cell memory formation after mild COVID-19. The overall study: Largely, the TCR clusters proved donor specific.

TCRdb reprocessed the 5' RACE reads with MiXCR, giving one entry per CDR3 protein. The table records about 150,000 distinct CDR3 sequences, around 15% of them present only once. This CDR3 contains 13 residues. Germline values: CDR1 SEHNR, CDR2 FQNEAQ (reference sequence). Deletions cut 5 bases from V and 12 bases from J, with 18 bases between. Broader study findings: The CD4+ clones that contracted clustered mainly within CM and EM, and the CD8+ clones concentrated in EMRA. Second-wave clones reaching peak frequency on day 37 lacked confirmed SARS-CoV-2 specificity. CD4+ bias marked clones expanding day 15 to 37, unlike balanced contracting clones.

This clonotype has more than one count but fewer than ten. Its antigen is currently unknown. The material sequenced was PBMCs or a T cell subset sorted from them (not recorded which). The rearrangement joins TRBV7-9 to TRBJ2-3; tentatively, D is TRBD1 or TRBD2 (6 bases each). This receptor was obtained from an adult woman who had mild COVID-19 (a few samples of this study predate the infection). Cell type and time point are not known. CDR3 bases: TGTGCCAGCAGCCCAAAGGGGGGACACCTCCAGTATTTT. Translated, it gives CASSPKGGHLQYF.